Presented here are 16 T cell receptor beta chains from one specimen sequenced in a study of shared clonotypes between healthy human individuals. Clones were sequenced by immunoSEQ multiplex PCR, and TCRdb holds only the in-frame ones, with some missing. In the table there are about 2.1 million clones, about 94% of which are singletons. CD8 cells regarded as naive lacked CD45RO, were positively chosen for CCR7, and omitted terminally differentiated effector memory CD45RA+ cells. Sample: naive CD8+ T cells from PBMCs. Every receptor here comes from a man aged 18 to 29 in good health. Some clones in this sample may be carry-over from other donors' samples.

This clone was seen a handful of times. This rearrangement joins TRBV28 to TRBJ1-2; tentative D call: TRBD1 (5 bases). Germline V gene data show CDR1 as MDHEN and CDR2 as SYDVKM. With 7 bases removed from V and 4 bases from J, the gap between germline ends came to 16 bases. CDR3 size: 14 residues. The CDR3 nucleotides are TGTGCCAGCACCCTCCCCGGGACTCTCTATGGCTACACCTTC. Amino acid sequence: CASTLPGTLYGYTF.

This chain joins TRBV27 and TRBJ2-1; D call uncertain. The V gene's germline CDR1 is MNHEY and CDR2 SMNVEV (reference sequence). The ends were cut back, 2 bases at V and 3 bases at J, with 11 bases in the middle. This CDR3 is 15 amino acids long. CDR3 nucleotides: TGTGCCAGCAGTTTACCCAACCCCAGCTACAATGAGCAGTTCTTC. It codes for CASSLPNPSYNEQFF.

The chain carries TRBV7-9 and TRBJ1-1; no firm D call. V was shortened by 3 bases and J by 5 bases, with 10 bases between the two germline ends. Germline-derived CDR1 and CDR2 are SEHNR and FQNEAQ (reference sequence). CDR3 length equals 13 residues. The CDR3, as DNA: TGTGCCAGCAGCTTGCAAGAGATGACTGAAGCTTTCTTT. Translating it yields CASSLQEMTEAFF.

The V call is TRBV5-5, the J call TRBJ1-4; D ambiguous. The germline V gene has CDR1 SGHKS and CDR2 YYEKEE (reference sequence). The CDR3 runs to 15 residues. Trimming took off 0 bases at V and 7 bases at J, with 13 bases between the two ends. Here the CDR3 reads CASSLDRLQVEKLFF. CDR3 DNA: TGTGCCAGCAGCTTGGATCGCCTCCAAGTTGAAAAACTGTTTTTT.

The rearrangement uses TRBV6-1 and TRBJ2-5; weak D call: TRBD2 (5 bases). CDR3 length equals 16 residues. V was trimmed by 1 base and J by 4 bases, leaving 16 bases between them. The germline V gene has CDR1 MNHNS and CDR2 SASEGT. CDR3 DNA: TGTGCCAGCAGTGAAGGGGAGCTGGTCTTCAGAGAGACCCAGTACTTC. Translation gives CASSEGELVFRETQYF.

This chain joins TRBV28 and TRBJ2-2; D gene uncertain. This CDR3 contains 14 residues. Looked up from germline, CDR1 is MDHEN and CDR2 is SYDVKM. V dropped 8 bases and J dropped 1 base, with 11 bases sitting between them. This CDR3 reads CASYPYGNTGELFF. CDR3 DNA sequence: TGTGCCAGCTACCCATATGGGAACACCGGGGAGCTGTTTTTT.

For this clone: Additional DNA sequences in this sample encode the identical CDR3. This chain links TRBV11-2 with TRBJ1-5; D uncertain. Trimming stripped 5 bases from V and 3 bases from J, with 8 bases between. Germline CDR1 SGHAT, CDR2 FQNNGV. CDR3 length: 13 residues. CDR3 sequence reads: CASSLGFNQPQHF. The CDR3 nucleotides are TGTGCCAGCAGCCTGGGTTTCAATCAGCCCCAGCATTTT.

This clone was detected a few times. The gene calls are TRBV9 and TRBJ1-1, with D hard to call. V shed 1 base and J shed 0 bases, with 13 bases lying between them. This CDR3 has 16 residues. The germline CDR1 and CDR2 sequences are SGDLS and YYNGEE. In nucleotides, the CDR3 is TGTGCCAGCAGCGTAAGCCCTGGACCGGTGAACACTGAAGCTTTCTTT. Its translation is CASSVSPGPVNTEAFF.

V and J are TRBV6-1 and TRBJ2-1; the match to TRBD2 covers 9 bases. After removal of 1 base from V and 8 bases from J, the junction contained 12 bases not matched to a gene. Germline V gene data show CDR1 as MNHNS and CDR2 as SASEGT. This CDR3 has 17 residues. The DNA for the CDR3 is TGTGCCAGCAGTGAAGTGGGGGCGGGAGGGCCGGTATATGAGCAGTTCTTC. Its protein is CASSEVGAGGPVYEQFF.

The rearrangement uses TRBV4-1 and TRBJ2-1, with 8 bases matching TRBD2. Losses at the gene ends were 5 bases for V and 4 bases for J; bases not matched to a gene: 13. There are 17 residues in the CDR3. The germline gives CDR1 MGHRA, CDR2 YSYEKL. The CDR3 DNA follows: TGCGCCAGCAGCTCCCGCGGGGGGACGGTCCGATACAATGAGCAGTTCTTC. Protein: CASSSRGGTVRYNEQFF.

J is TRBJ2-1 and V is TRBV25-1; D remains unclear. CDR3 length equals 15 residues. V was cut by 7 bases and J by 3 bases, with 16 bases left in between. Germline V gene sequence: CDR1 MGHDK, CDR2 SYGVNS. The CDR3: CASKKNRLRYNEQFF. The CDR3 DNA is TGTGCCAGCAAGAAAAATAGGCTCCGCTACAATGAGCAGTTCTTC.

The chain links TRBV9 to TRBJ2-7; 11 positions agree with TRBD2. CDR3 size: 15 residues. From germline, CDR1 is SGDLS and CDR2 YYNGEE. Trimming cost V 4 bases and J 4 bases; bases outside gene matches: 7. The CDR3 DNA sequence: TGTGCCAGCAGCCCACTGACTAGCGGGACTTACGAGCAGTACTTC. Protein: CASSPLTSGTYEQYF.

The chain recombines TRBV9 with TRBJ2-5; tentatively, D is TRBD1 or TRBD2 (7 bases each). CDR1 is SGDLS, CDR2 YYNGEE, per germline. This CDR3 has 14 residues. V lost 4 bases to trimming and J lost 4 bases, with 14 bases between them. The CDR3 region has the DNA TGTGCCAGCAGCCCCCAGGGGGGGTCAGAGACCCAGTACTTC. Its protein is CASSPQGGSETQYF.

This chain uses TRBV27 with TRBJ1-2; D gene unclear. The CDR3 totals 12 residues. The V and J ends lost 6 bases and 3 bases respectively, with 8 bases between them. Germline values: CDR1 MNHEY, CDR2 SMNVEV (reference sequence). The CDR3 DNA is TGTGCCAGCAGCGGGATGGACTATGGCTACACCTTC. Its translation is CASSGMDYGYTF.

The V gene is TRBV27, the J gene TRBJ1-2, with D unresolved. Germline V CDR1 and CDR2: MNHEY, SMNVEV (reference sequence). This CDR3 comprises 14 residues. Deletions cut 7 bases from V and 8 bases from J, with 20 bases between. The CDR3, as DNA: TGTGCCAGCACCTTAAGGGTGGGTGATTGGGGCTACACCTTC. This sequence encodes CASTLRVGDWGYTF.

The rearrangement uses TRBV10-2 and TRBJ2-1; maybe TRBD1 (5 bases). This CDR3 is built from 13 residues. V was trimmed by 4 bases and J by 7 bases, leaving 11 bases between them. Germline CDR1 WSHSY, CDR2 SAAADI. In nucleotides, the CDR3 is TGCGCCAGCAGTGGTTCAGGGCCAAATGAGCAGTTCTTC. Its translation: CASSGSGPNEQFF.